Sequencing of this T cell receptor beta chain was carried out in a study of identical twins. Study findings and constraints: There is a chance that invariant MAIT and iNKT cells partially muddied zero-insertion analyses.

Concerning this clonotype itself: Its cognate antigen is unknown.

CDR1 is SEHNR, CDR2 FQNEAQ, per germline (reference sequence). V was clipped by 11 bases and J by 8 bases, with 18 bases between them. The CDR3 runs to 13 residues. TCRdb reprocessed the 5' RACE reads via MiXCR and lists one record per CDR3 protein. In the table there are 1.5 million to 2 million distinct CDR3 sequences, about 31% of which are singletons. Sequencing used cord blood. The clonotype originates from a newborn girl in good health. The chain links TRBV7-9 to TRBJ1-4, with a tentative D call TRBD1 (6 bases). CDR3 sequence: CACETGGGEKLFF. CDR3 coding DNA: TGTGCCTGCGAGACAGGAGGAGGGGAAAAACTGTTTTTT. Full variable domain (missing parts from reference TRBV7-9 and TRBJ1-4): DTGVSQNPRHKITKRGQNVTFRCDPISEHNRLYWYRQTLGQGPEFLTYFQNEAQLEKSRLLSDRFSAERPKGSFSTLEIQRTEQGDSAMYLCACETGGGEKLFFGSGTQLSVL.